A selection of T cell receptor beta chains follows, all from one sample in a study of human versus mouse CDR3 diversity and MHC coevolution. Sequenced by immunoSEQ multiplex PCR; TCRdb stores in-frame clones only, minus some. Of tens of thousands of clones listed, 85% to 95% are singletons. Sample: naive CD4+ T cells from blood. The receptor set was obtained from a person aged 25 to 69 in good health. CDR3s include the opening cysteine and the closing phenylalanine or tryptophan. A D gene is named only where the DNA matches it firmly.

TRBV7-3 TRBD1 CASSSDRGATDTQYF
TRBV5-4 TRBD1 CASSAGQGPYGYTF
TRBV11-2 NA CASSLAGGSYNVLTF
TRBV4-1 NA CASSQVLSKLFF
TRBV7-6 NA CASSEGVSGANVLTF
TRBV6-5 TRBD2 CASRLTSGRTYEQYF
TRBV6-6 TRBD2 CASSPVWAGGRDTQYF
TRBV19 TRBD2 CASSPVRTSGRETQYF
TRBV5-1 TRBD1 CASAETGGNSPLHF
TRBV10-3 NA CAISSREGTSEAFF
TRBV28 NA CASSLFLYEQYF
TRBV7-9 NA CASSRPTGSTDTQYF
TRBV29-1 TRBD1 CSVEGQGSGYTF
TRBV5-1 TRBD1 CASRADRGEQYF
TRBV30 NA CAWNRGDPYGYTF
TRBV5-6 NA CASSLAGNQPQHF
TRBV11-2 TRBD2 CASSFLIRGVSGSHEQFF
TRBV27 TRBD2 CASSLWASGGYEQYF
TRBV5-1 NA CASSLREPVASEQFF
TRBV18 NA CASSPAGFPYEQYF
TRBV28 TRBD1 CASSLGQGVGSPLHF
TRBV7-8 NA CASSPGTRYNSPLHF
TRBV5-1 TRBD2 CASSIGTSGSDEQYF
TRBV28 NA CATQGVGSSYEQYF
TRBV6-6 TRBD1 CASSGTGLSYEQYF
TRBV29-1 TRBD2 CSVLGTTSGSTDTQYF
TRBV5-6 NA CASSGQWGEQYF
TRBV29-1 NA CSVETRGGYEQYF
TRBV2 NA CASRDTMNTEAFF
TRBV5-4 NA CASSLGGTETNEKLFF
TRBV7-3 TRBD2 CASSWSGGAIDTQYF
TRBV6-1 TRBD1 CASSDYGTGDGYTF
TRBV9 TRBD1 CASSAVGQGVADTQYF
TRBV10-3 NA CAIKNENEQYF
TRBV5-5 TRBD2 CASSFGIGGALETQYF
TRBV7-2 TRBD1 CASSLRGGAGSNQPQHF